The rows below give T cell receptor beta chains drawn from one sample of a study of blood T cell repertoires in COVID-19. Repertoires were generated with immunoSEQ multiplex PCR, while TCRdb's copy carries only in-frame clones and drops some. The sample consists of over 300,000 clones, almost 85% of them appearing once. Source material: peripheral blood. These receptors were taken from a human donor in a cohort sampled during active COVID-19. CDR3s include the opening cysteine and the closing phenylalanine or tryptophan. A D gene is named only where the DNA matches it firmly. Not all rows give a size; the values are once, few, many and, for expanded clones, a class.

clone_size d_call j_call v_call cdr3_nt cdr3_aa
NA NA TRBJ2-7 TRBV5-6 TGTGCCAGCAGCTTGGGTTACGGGGTGCAGTACTTC CASSLGYGVQYF
NA NA TRBJ1-1 TRBV19 TGTGCCAGTAGTATAGGGAGACAAGCTTTCTTT CASSIGRQAFF
NA NA TRBJ1-6 TRBV12-5 TGTGCTAGTGGTTCCAGGGAAGGGAGGTCACCCCTCCACTTT CASGSREGRSPLHF
NA TRBD1 TRBJ2-7 TRBV19 TGTGCCAGCACAGAGGGGGGGACAGGGAAATACGAGCAGTACTTC CASTEGGTGKYEQYF
NA TRBD1 TRBJ1-5 TRBV6-1 TGTGCCAGCAGTGAAGACAGGGGAAGAAGTCAGCCCCAGCATTTT CASSEDRGRSQPQHF
NA TRBD1 TRBJ2-7 TRBV7-2 TGTGCCAGCAGCTCACAGGGGACCGCCTCCTACGAGCAGTACTTC CASSSQGTASYEQYF
once NA TRBJ1-6 TRBV2 TGTGCCAGCAGTTACAGGCGAACCAACTTAAATTCACCCCTCCACTTT CASSYRRTNLNSPLHF
NA TRBD1 TRBJ1-5 TRBV19 TGTGCCAGTATTTTTTCCGGACAGGCGAACAATCAGCCCCAGCATTTT CASIFSGQANNQPQHF
NA NA TRBJ1-4 TRBV30 TGTGCCTGGAGTGTATCCGGGATGGAGGTAGAAAAACTGTTTTTT CAWSVSGMEVEKLFF
NA NA TRBJ2-7 TRBV18 TGTGCCAGCTCACCCCCGGTTGGCGGGTACGAGCAGTACTTC CASSPPVGGYEQYF
NA TRBD1 TRBJ2-7 TRBV6-6 TGTGCCAGCAGTTACCAGGACAGGGGATTGTACGAGCAGTACTTC CASSYQDRGLYEQYF
NA TRBD1 TRBJ1-2 TRBV7-2 TGTGCCAGCAGCTTGACAGGGGTCGGTGGCTACACCTTC CASSLTGVGGYTF
few NA TRBJ1-1 TRBV7-8 TGTGCCAGCAGCTTTGGTGACATCCCGAACACTGAAGCTTTCTTT CASSFGDIPNTEAFF
NA TRBD1 TRBJ2-7 TRBV10-3 TGTGCCATCGGGGACAGGGAAATCTCCTACGAGCAGTACTTC CAIGDREISYEQYF
NA TRBD2 TRBJ2-7 TRBV27 TGTGCCAGCAGTAGGCTGGGAGGGGCCTACGAGCAGTACTTC CASSRLGGAYEQYF
NA NA TRBJ1-1 TRBV9 TGTGCCAGCAGCGTAGTACCCCAGGATCCTGAAGCTTTCTTT CASSVVPQDPEAFF
NA TRBD2 TRBJ2-3 TRBV4-1 TGCGCCAGCAGCCAGCCTACGGGGGGGCCCAGCACAGATACGCAGTATTTT CASSQPTGGPSTDTQYF
once NA TRBJ1-2 TRBV21-1 TGTGCCAGCAGCAAAGGAGGAACAGGATACTATTGGCTGTATGGCTACACCTTC CASSKGGTGYYWLYGYTF
NA TRBD2 TRBJ2-3 TRBV19 TGTGCCAGTAGTAGACTAGCGGGAACAGATACGCAGTATTTT CASSRLAGTDTQYF
NA NA TRBJ2-3 TRBV27 TGTGCCAGCAGTTTTTTCGTCGGAGGCACAGATACGCAGTATTTT CASSFFVGGTDTQYF
NA NA TRBJ1-5 TRBV12-3/TRBV12-4 TGTGCCAGCAGCCCAGACAGGAATCAGCCCCAGCATTTT CASSPDRNQPQHF
NA TRBD1 TRBJ2-7 TRBV9 TGTGCCAGCAGCCTCAAGGACAGGGGGCTTTACGAGCAGTACTTC CASSLKDRGLYEQYF